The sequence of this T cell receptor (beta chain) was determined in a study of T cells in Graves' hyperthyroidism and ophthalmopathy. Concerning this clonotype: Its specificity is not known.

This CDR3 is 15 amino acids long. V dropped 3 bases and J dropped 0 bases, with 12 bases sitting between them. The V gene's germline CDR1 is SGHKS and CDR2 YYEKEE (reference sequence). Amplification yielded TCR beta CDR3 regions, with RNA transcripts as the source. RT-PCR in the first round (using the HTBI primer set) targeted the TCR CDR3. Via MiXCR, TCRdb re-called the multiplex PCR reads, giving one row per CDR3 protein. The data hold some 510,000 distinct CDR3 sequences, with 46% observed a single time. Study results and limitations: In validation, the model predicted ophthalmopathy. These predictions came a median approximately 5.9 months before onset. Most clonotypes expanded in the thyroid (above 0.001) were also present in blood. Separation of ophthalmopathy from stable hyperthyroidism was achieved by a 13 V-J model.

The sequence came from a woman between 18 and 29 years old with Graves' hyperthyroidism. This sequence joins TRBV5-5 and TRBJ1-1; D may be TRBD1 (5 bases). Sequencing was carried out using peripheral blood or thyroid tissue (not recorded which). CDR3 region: CASSSDQGMNTEAFF. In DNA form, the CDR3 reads TGTGCCAGCAGCTCAGACCAGGGAATGAACACTGAAGCTTTCTTT. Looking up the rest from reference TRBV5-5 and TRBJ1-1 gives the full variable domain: DAGVTQSPTHLIKTRGQQVTLRCSPISGHKSVSWYQQVLGQGPQFIFQYYEKEERGRGNFPDRFSARQFPNYSSELNVNALLLGDSALYLCASSSDQGMNTEAFFGQGTRLTVV.